A single sample is the source of the 2 T cell receptor beta chains below, sequenced in a study of T cell responses to AZD1222 COVID-19 vaccine. TCRdb keeps only in-frame clones here, not all; method: immunoSEQ multiplex PCR. The sample lists 150,000 to 200,000 clones; around 92% were seen once. Sequenced material: peripheral blood, taken on day 0 of AZD1222 vaccination. The receptors stem from an adult in good health.

This chain uses TRBV7-2 with TRBJ2-2, with TRBD2 identical over 7 bases. Unmatched junction bases numbered 2, after V lost 1 base and J lost 0 bases. The CDR3 extends over 16 amino acids. Per germline, CDR1 SGHTA and CDR2 FQGNSA. The CDR3 DNA follows: TGTGCCAGCAGCTTAGTGGGGAGGGCGAACACCGGGGAGCTGTTTTTT. As protein: CASSLVGRANTGELFF.

The genes are TRBV19 and TRBJ2-2, with D tentatively TRBD1 (5 bases). The germline V gene encodes CDR1 LNHDA and CDR2 SQIVND (reference sequence). The CDR3 loop spans 13 amino acids. V was pared by 3 bases and J by 6 bases, with 8 bases between. CDR3 region: CASSIQGSGELFF. The CDR3 nucleotides read TGTGCCAGTAGTATCCAGGGTTCCGGGGAGCTGTTTTTT.